Listed below are T cell receptor beta chains from one sample, sequenced in a study of T cells in tuberculosis. Profiled with immunoSEQ multiplex PCR; TCRdb holds only in-frame clones, not every one. The table includes about 58,000 clones, roughly 88% detected once. The source material was CD1b-GMM tetramer-negative cells sorted from PBMCs. All receptors derive from an adult woman with latent tuberculosis. The CDR3 runs from the conserved cysteine through the conserved F or W. The order of the fields is clone size, V gene, J gene, D gene, CDR3 DNA, CDR3 protein. D genes are given only for firm matches. Clone size is stated in some rows and not others, as once, few, many or a class when expanded.

size: NA
V: TRBV25-1
J: TRBJ2-7
D: TRBD1
DNA: TGTGCCAGCAGTGCAAATACAGGGGGCAGGTTTGAGCAGTACTTC
CDR3: CASSANTGGRFEQYF

size: NA
V: TRBV4-2
J: TRBJ2-1
D: NA
DNA: TGTGCCAGCAGCCAAGATTCGGGCGGGGACGAGCAGTTCTTC
CDR3: CASSQDSGGDEQFF

size: NA
V: TRBV27
J: TRBJ1-2
D: NA
DNA: TGTGCCAGCTGGTCGGGCTATGGCTACACCTTC
CDR3: CASWSGYGYTF

size: once
V: TRBV6-6
J: TRBJ1-4
D: NA
DNA: TGTGCCAGCAGCACGGGTAATGAAAAACTGTTTTTT
CDR3: CASSTGNEKLFF

size: NA
V: TRBV6-6
J: TRBJ2-1
D: TRBD2
DNA: TGTGCCAGCAGCATAGGGCGGGGGGCCTCCAATGAGCAGTTCTTC
CDR3: CASSIGRGASNEQFF

size: NA
V: TRBV19
J: TRBJ1-5
D: NA
DNA: TGTGCCAGTATGACTAACCGGGGCAATCAGCCCCAGCATTTT
CDR3: CASMTNRGNQPQHF

size: NA
V: TRBV28
J: TRBJ2-7
D: NA
DNA: TGTGCCAGCAGTTCGCCCCTCCTACCGCGGGAGCAGTACTTC
CDR3: CASSSPLLPREQYF

size: NA
V: TRBV7-9
J: TRBJ2-1
D: TRBD1
DNA: TGTGCCAGCAGCTTAGTAACAGGGGAACAGAATGAGCAGTTCTTC
CDR3: CASSLVTGEQNEQFF

size: NA
V: TRBV15
J: TRBJ1-5
D: NA
DNA: TGTGCCACCAGCAGAGAAACAGGGACCAATCAGCCCCAGCATTTT
CDR3: CATSRETGTNQPQHF

size: NA
V: TRBV7-9
J: TRBJ2-7
D: TRBD1
DNA: TGTGCCAGCAGAGGTCGGGACAGCTCCTACGAGCAGTACTTC
CDR3: CASRGRDSSYEQYF

size: NA
V: TRBV25-1
J: TRBJ1-2
D: NA
DNA: TGTGCCAGCAGTGAATACTGGGAGGGCTACACCTTC
CDR3: CASSEYWEGYTF

size: NA
V: TRBV9
J: TRBJ2-7
D: NA
DNA: TGTGCCAGCAGCTCCCGAGGATCAGGGTTGGACGAGCAGTACTTC
CDR3: CASSSRGSGLDEQYF

size: NA
V: TRBV7-3
J: TRBJ2-3
D: NA
DNA: TGTGCCAGCAGCCCCTATTCTCCCGTAGTAACAGATACGCAGTATTTT
CDR3: CASSPYSPVVTDTQYF

size: NA
V: TRBV19
J: TRBJ2-1
D: TRBD1
DNA: TGTGCCAGTAGTATAGGACAGGGGCCATACAATGAGCAGTTCTTC
CDR3: CASSIGQGPYNEQFF

size: NA
V: TRBV11-2
J: TRBJ2-7
D: TRBD1
DNA: TGTGCCAGCAGCTTCCTTCAGGGGGACAACAGCGAGCAGTACTTC
CDR3: CASSFLQGDNSEQYF

size: NA
V: TRBV7-2
J: TRBJ2-2
D: NA
DNA: TGTGCCAGCAGGCAAACTAGTAGCACCGGGGAGCTGTTTTTT
CDR3: CASRQTSSTGELFF

size: NA
V: TRBV4-2
J: TRBJ1-3
D: NA
DNA: TGTGCCAGCAGCTATTCAGGATCCAGAGCTGGAAACACCATATATTTT
CDR3: CASSYSGSRAGNTIYF

size: NA
V: TRBV4-1
J: TRBJ1-1
D: TRBD1
DNA: TGCGCCAGCAGCCCACCCGGGACAGCTAGAGTTGAAGCTTTCTTT
CDR3: CASSPPGTARVEAFF

size: NA
V: TRBV4-3
J: TRBJ1-3
D: TRBD1
DNA: TGCGCCAGCAGCGTACAGGGGATCTCTGGAAACACCATATATTTT
CDR3: CASSVQGISGNTIYF

size: NA
V: TRBV18
J: TRBJ2-3
D: NA
DNA: TGTGCCAGCTCACCGAGTAAAGCCGATACGCAGTATTTT
CDR3: CASSPSKADTQYF

size: NA
V: TRBV6-5
J: TRBJ1-3
D: NA
DNA: TGTGCCAGCGTCTCCTCGGGAAACACCATATATTTT
CDR3: CASVSSGNTIYF

size: NA
V: TRBV13
J: TRBJ2-3
D: NA
DNA: TGTGCCAGCAGCTTCTCCGCAGATACGCAGTATTTT
CDR3: CASSFSADTQYF

size: NA
V: TRBV28
J: TRBJ1-6
D: NA
DNA: TGTGCCAGCAGGTTAGGGGGGATAAATTCACCCCTCCACTTT
CDR3: CASRLGGINSPLHF

size: NA
V: TRBV27
J: TRBJ2-5
D: NA
DNA: TGTGCCAGCAGTCCTTTAGGCCCTCCAAAGGGGGTTGGGGAGACCCAGTACTTC
CDR3: CASSPLGPPKGVGETQYF

size: NA
V: TRBV6-6
J: TRBJ2-7
D: TRBD1
DNA: TGTGCCAGCAGTTTAACAGGGGCCGATACCTACGAGCAGTACTTC
CDR3: CASSLTGADTYEQYF

size: NA
V: TRBV28
J: TRBJ1-4
D: NA
DNA: TGTGCCAGCAGTCGTCCGGGATCCTCAACTAATGAAAAACTGTTTTTT
CDR3: CASSRPGSSTNEKLFF

size: NA
V: TRBV19
J: TRBJ1-1
D: NA
DNA: TGTGCCAGTAGACGGGCGGGGGAGGTAGGCACTGAAGCTTTCTTT
CDR3: CASRRAGEVGTEAFF

size: NA
V: TRBV19
J: TRBJ1-5
D: NA
DNA: TGTGCCAGTAGTATAGGGAGGGCCAATCAGCCCCAGCATTTT
CDR3: CASSIGRANQPQHF

size: NA
V: TRBV5-1
J: TRBJ2-2
D: TRBD1
DNA: TGCGCCAGCAGCTTGACAGGGGGCCTAACCTTCACCGGGGAGCTGTTTTTT
CDR3: CASSLTGGLTFTGELFF

size: NA
V: TRBV19
J: TRBJ2-5
D: TRBD1
DNA: TGTGCCAGTAATCGGGCCAGGGGGTCGGAGGAGACCCAGTACTTC
CDR3: CASNRARGSEETQYF

size: NA
V: TRBV30
J: TRBJ1-4
D: NA
DNA: TGTGCCTGGAGTGGACAATTTCGCGAAAAACTGTTTTTT
CDR3: CAWSGQFREKLFF

size: NA
V: TRBV27
J: TRBJ1-1
D: NA
DNA: TGTGCCACCGCGAGTGGACAATTGAACACTGAAGCTTTCTTT
CDR3: CATASGQLNTEAFF

size: once
V: TRBV27
J: TRBJ2-7
D: TRBD2
DNA: TGTGCCAGCAGTCCCCGGACTAGCGGGGATTCCTACGAGCAGTACTTC
CDR3: CASSPRTSGDSYEQYF

size: once
V: TRBV6-6
J: TRBJ1-1
D: NA
DNA: TGTGCCAGCAGCCTCGGGAGGGGCGGCGAAGCTTTCTTT
CDR3: CASSLGRGGEAFF

size: once
V: TRBV7-3
J: TRBJ2-3
D: TRBD2
DNA: TGTGCCAGCAGCTTAAAGGGTACCCTAGCGGGACGCACAGATACGCAGTATTTT
CDR3: CASSLKGTLAGRTDTQYF

size: NA
V: TRBV4-3
J: TRBJ1-6
D: NA
DNA: TGCGCCAGCAGCCAGGGTCAGGGTCATCCTTCACCCCTCCACTTT
CDR3: CASSQGQGHPSPLHF

size: NA
V: TRBV5-1
J: TRBJ1-2
D: NA
DNA: TGCGCCAGCAGCTTTGCGGCCCGAGGGGGCTACACCTTC
CDR3: CASSFAARGGYTF

size: NA
V: TRBV5-1
J: TRBJ2-7
D: NA
DNA: TGCGCCAGCAGCCGGCTGACAGGATATGGGAACGAGCAGTACTTC
CDR3: CASSRLTGYGNEQYF

size: NA
V: TRBV4-1
J: TRBJ2-3
D: NA
DNA: TGCGCCAGCAGCCAAGTCGGGACAACCACAGATACGCAGTATTTT
CDR3: CASSQVGTTTDTQYF

size: NA
V: TRBV7-2
J: TRBJ1-2
D: NA
DNA: TGTGCCAGCAGCCCAATGCGGGGGGCGGAAGGTGGCTACACCTTC
CDR3: CASSPMRGAEGGYTF

size: NA
V: TRBV27
J: TRBJ2-2
D: NA
DNA: TGTGCCAGCAGTCCCCCTTGGACAGCTTTGAACACCGGGGAGCTGTTTTTT
CDR3: CASSPPWTALNTGELFF

size: NA
V: TRBV5-6
J: TRBJ2-7
D: NA
DNA: TGTGCCAGCAGCACGGGGACACTCGATTTTGGGGCCGAGCAGTACTTC
CDR3: CASSTGTLDFGAEQYF

size: NA
V: TRBV9
J: TRBJ2-4
D: TRBD2
DNA: TGTGCCAGCAGCGTAGGACTAGCAACTATTCAGTACTTC
CDR3: CASSVGLATIQYF

size: NA
V: TRBV13
J: TRBJ1-1
D: NA
DNA: TGTGCCAGCAGCTTAACGGGAGGCACTGAAGCTTTCTTT
CDR3: CASSLTGGTEAFF

size: NA
V: TRBV12-5
J: TRBJ1-2
D: TRBD1
DNA: TGTGCTAGTGGTATATCAGGGGGAGCCTATGGCTACACCTTC
CDR3: CASGISGGAYGYTF

size: NA
V: TRBV4-2
J: TRBJ2-7
D: TRBD2
DNA: TGTGCCAGCAGCCGTCTAGCGGGAGGGCCGAGAAACGAGCAGTACTTC
CDR3: CASSRLAGGPRNEQYF

size: NA
V: TRBV5-1
J: TRBJ2-2
D: TRBD1
DNA: TGCGCCAGCAGCTTGGTCCCCGGCCAGGGGGACACCGGGGAGCTGTTTTTT
CDR3: CASSLVPGQGDTGELFF

size: NA
V: TRBV5-1
J: TRBJ2-2
D: NA
DNA: TGCGCCAGCAGCTTGGGTACAGGGTCCACCGGGGAGCTGTTTTTT
CDR3: CASSLGTGSTGELFF

size: NA
V: TRBV19
J: TRBJ1-1
D: NA
DNA: TGTGCCAGTAGTATAGGCAGGGCGCTTGACACTGAAGCTTTCTTT
CDR3: CASSIGRALDTEAFF

size: NA
V: TRBV7-2
J: TRBJ1-2
D: TRBD1
DNA: TGTGCCAGCAGCCCGGGACAGACTTATGGCTACACCTTC
CDR3: CASSPGQTYGYTF

size: NA
V: TRBV28
J: TRBJ2-7
D: NA
DNA: TGTGCCAGCAGTCCCCCAACCTACGAGCAGTACTTC
CDR3: CASSPPTYEQYF

size: NA
V: TRBV15
J: TRBJ2-7
D: NA
DNA: TGTGCCACCCAAAAGAGGCTGGAGTCCTACGAGCAGTACTTC
CDR3: CATQKRLESYEQYF

size: NA
V: TRBV14
J: TRBJ1-1
D: NA
DNA: TGTGCCAGCAGCCGAGAGACCCTTATACAGGGCACGGGCACTGAAGCTTTCTTT
CDR3: CASSRETLIQGTGTEAFF

size: NA
V: TRBV14
J: TRBJ2-3
D: TRBD1
DNA: TGTGCCAGCAGCCCAACAGGGGCCACAGATACGCAGTATTTT
CDR3: CASSPTGATDTQYF

size: NA
V: TRBV7-3
J: TRBJ2-1
D: TRBD2
DNA: TGTGCCAGCAGCTCAGGGACTAGCGGGGCCTCCTACAATGAGCAGTTCTTC
CDR3: CASSSGTSGASYNEQFF